The entry that follows covers one T cell receptor (beta chain) sequence. Its antigen is unidentified. The data belong to a study of T-cell reconstitution after alpha-beta-depleted transplantation in children. Germline CDR1 and CDR2: SEHNR and FQNEAQ (reference sequence). CDR3 size: 13 residues. The V end lost 8 bases, the J end lost 4 bases, and 12 bases lay between the germline ends. The TCRbeta library was prepared with unique molecular identifiers. MiXCR, run by TCRdb on the PCR reads, gives a single entry per CDR3 protein. The profile shows about 400,000 distinct CDR3 sequences, 15% to 20% of them singletons. Regarding the study as a whole: Diversity and T-cell counts at one year after transplant derived mostly from new T cells. Surviving recipient T cells and thymic progenitors produced the high day-60 TCRbeta diversity seen in some patients.

Sample: PBMCs, mostly from graft donor cells, taken 360 days after TCRalphabeta/CD19-depleted stem cell transplant. The chain carries TRBV7-9 and TRBJ2-1, with D possibly being TRBD2 (6 bases). The source of this sequence is a boy younger than two who had a stem cell transplant for Wiskott-Aldrich syndrome, so the T cells may come from the graft donor. In DNA form, the CDR3 reads TGTGCCAGCTGGGGAGGTCGGTACAATGAGCAGTTCTTC. It specifies CASWGGRYNEQFF.